One sample yielded the 21 T cell receptor beta chains listed below, sequenced in a study of CD8 T cells in ankylosing spondylitis. TCRdb itself ran the 5' RACE reads through MiXCR, one entry per CDR3 protein. Of about 210,000 distinct CDR3 sequences detected, roughly 8.2% appear once; the ten largest clones hold roughly 5%. Sequencing was performed on blood, either unsorted or a sorted T cell fraction (not recorded which). The receptors were gathered from a female donor with ankylosing spondylitis or in good health (not recorded which).

This clonotype was recorded at least ten times. The chain combines TRBV29-1 with TRBJ1-1; D is uncertain. This CDR3 contains 12 residues. Germline V gene data show CDR1 as SQVTM and CDR2 as ANQGSEA. V was pared by 6 bases and J by 8 bases, with 16 bases between. The CDR3 region has the DNA TGCAGCGTGGCTGACGGTGGGATGGAAGCTTTCTTT. Translated, it gives CSVADGGMEAFF.

This clonotype was seen ten or more times. The genes are TRBV7-6 and TRBJ2-1, with 13 bases lining up with TRBD2. The trim removed 5 bases at V and 8 bases at J, leaving 9 bases unmatched. The CDR3 spans 16 residues. Germline V gives CDR1 SGHVS, CDR2 FNYEAQ. This chain's CDR3 is CASSEVRLAGGYEQFF. The CDR3 region has the DNA TGTGCCAGCAGCGAAGTGCGACTAGCGGGAGGCTATGAGCAGTTCTTC.

In this sample, this clonotype turned up many times. The genes are TRBV14 and TRBJ1-2; no definite D call. The CDR3 runs to 14 residues. CDR1 SGHDN and CDR2 FVKESK come from the germline V gene. V was pared by 4 bases and J by 5 bases, with 14 bases between. CDR3 DNA: TGTGCCAGCAGCCCCCCCGTAGGAGTTTATGGCTACACCTTC. Its protein product is CASSPPVGVYGYTF.

This clonotype was seen repeatedly, ten times or more. The chain combines TRBV2 with TRBJ2-1; 14 nucleotides line up with TRBD2. V dropped 5 bases and J dropped 0; count of bases not matched to a gene: 3. This CDR3 comprises 17 residues. Per the germline V gene, CDR1 is SNHLY and CDR2 is FYNNEI. The CDR3 region has the DNA TGTGCCAGCAGTACCGGGACTAGCGGGAGCTCCTACAATGAGCAGTTCTTC. Translating it yields CASSTGTSGSSYNEQFF.

This clonotype was found many times. The rearrangement joins TRBV7-2 to TRBJ2-5; D unresolved. Per germline, CDR1 SGHTA and CDR2 FQGNSA. V was cut by 1 base and J by 9 bases, with 12 bases left in between. The CDR3 runs 13 residues. DNA for the CDR3: TGTGCCAGCAGCTTAGGGGGAATGGCGGCCCAGTACTTC. It yields the protein CASSLGGMAAQYF.

The genes are TRBV15 and TRBJ2-4; D may match TRBD1 or TRBD2 (5 bases each). This CDR3 contains 8 residues. Germline-derived CDR1 and CDR2 are LNHNV and YYDKDF (reference sequence). The CDR3 loop is CGVLGEYF. The CDR3 bases are TGTGGTGTCTTGGGGGAGTACTTC. Based on the CDR3 plus reference TRBV15 and TRBJ2-4, the full variable domain is DAMVIQNPRYQVTQFGKPVTLSCSQTLNHNVMYWYQQKSSQAPKLLFHYYDKDFNNEADTPDNFQSRRPNTSFCFLDIRSPGLGDTAMYLCGVLGEYFGAGTRLSVL.

This clonotype has ten or more counts. The genes are TRBV7-2 and TRBJ2-3; TRBD2 agrees at 13 bases. The CDR3 runs 16 residues. V shed 3 bases, J shed 4 bases, and the junction held 4 bases outside the gene matches. The germline gives CDR1 SGHTA, CDR2 FQGNSA. The CDR3 here is CASSLTGTSGADTQYF. As DNA, the CDR3 is TGTGCCAGCAGCTTGACCGGGACTAGCGGGGCAGATACGCAGTATTTT.

This clonotype was seen many times. The chain carries TRBV20-1 and TRBJ2-1; 10 nucleotides match TRBD2. CDR3 length: 14 amino acids. Looked up from germline, CDR1 is DFQATT and CDR2 is SNEGSKA (reference sequence). After removal of 1 base from V and 5 bases from J, the junction contained 2 bases not matched to a gene. This chain's CDR3 is CSARASGSNNEQFF. The CDR3 region has the DNA TGCAGTGCTAGAGCTAGCGGGAGTAACAATGAGCAGTTCTTC.

This clonotype was seen many times. The chain employs TRBV12-3 or TRBV12-4 and TRBJ1-2, with D possibly TRBD1 on 5 matching bases. This CDR3 has 12 amino acids. The V end lost 4 bases, the J end lost 6 bases, and 9 bases lay between the germline ends. DNA of the CDR3: TGTGCCAGCAGTTCAGGGATCGATGGCTACACCTTC. Its protein product is CASSSGIDGYTF.

This clonotype was observed many times. The CDR3 bases are TGTGCCAGCAGTTCTCAGGGGGGCTACAATGAGCAGTTCTTC. Amino acids: CASSSQGGYNEQFF. The V and J genes are TRBV6-2 or TRBV6-3 and TRBJ2-1; a weak D match, TRBD1 (7 bases). The V end was cut by 4 bases, the J end by 3 bases, with 10 bases between. Germline V lookup: CDR1 MNHEY, CDR2 SVGEGT. CDR3 length: 14 amino acids.

The V call is TRBV3-1, the J call TRBJ2-1; no definite D call. This CDR3 spans 19 amino acids. Germline-derived CDR1 and CDR2 are LGHDT and YNNKEL (reference sequence). V lost 7 bases to trimming and J lost 0 bases, with 25 bases between them. The CDR3 reads CASTPFGGGEPSSYNEQFF. In nucleotides, the CDR3 is TGTGCCAGCACCCCGTTTGGCGGCGGAGAACCTAGCTCCTACAATGAGCAGTTCTTC.

In its sample, this clonotype was seen many times. V gene TRBV20-1 combines with J gene TRBJ2-7; TRBD1 agrees at 8 bases. The germline gives CDR1 DFQATT, CDR2 SNEGSKA (reference sequence). With V trimmed by 3 bases and J by 3 bases, 1 base remained unmatched. The CDR3 covers 12 residues. CDR3 in amino acids: CSARTGVYEQYF. CDR3 nucleotides: TGCAGTGCTAGGACAGGGGTCTACGAGCAGTACTTC.

This clonotype was detected ten times or more. V is TRBV4-2 and J is TRBJ2-7, with 8 bases aligning to TRBD1. From germline, CDR1 is LGHNA and CDR2 YNFKEQ. There are 15 residues in the CDR3. Trimming took 1 base from V and 5 from J; bases not matched to a gene: 7. The CDR3 DNA reads as TGTGCCAGCAGCCAAGGACAGGGGACCGGAAACGAGCAGTACTTC. Translating gives CASSQGQGTGNEQYF.

V gene TRBV12-3 or TRBV12-4 combines with J gene TRBJ2-1, with D perhaps being TRBD1 or TRBD2 (5 bases each). The length of the CDR3 is 13 residues. V lost 4 bases to trimming and J lost 5 bases, with 9 bases between them. This chain's CDR3 is CASSSGADNEQFF. In nucleotides, the CDR3 is TGTGCCAGCAGTTCCGGGGCTGACAATGAGCAGTTCTTC.

In this sample, this clonotype turned up many times. V usage is TRBV20-1 and J usage is TRBJ1-5; D gene unclear. Trimming took off 1 base at V and 7 bases at J, with 8 bases between the two ends. Germline V gene sequence: CDR1 DFQATT, CDR2 SNEGSKA (reference sequence). The CDR3 has 12 amino acids. CDR3 loop: CSARGGEQPQHF. CDR3 nucleotides: TGCAGTGCTAGAGGGGGTGAGCAGCCCCAGCATTTT.

The sample holds a few counts of this clonotype. V usage is TRBV6-5 and J usage is TRBJ2-1; 9 positions match TRBD2. The junction had 11 bases not matched to a gene; V was cut back by 2 bases and J by 6 bases. Germline-derived CDR1 and CDR2 are MNHEY and SVGAGI. The CDR3 extends over 17 amino acids. The CDR3 DNA reads TGTGCCAGCAGTTACAGTAGAGCGGCGGGAGGGGGCAATGAGCAGTTCTTC. Its protein is CASSYSRAAGGGNEQFF.

This clonotype was counted only a few times. This CDR3 is CAYHRGNSAFF. The CDR3 DNA sequence: TGTGCCTATCACAGGGGAAATTCAGCTTTCTTT. This rearrangement joins TRBV30 to TRBJ1-1; 7 nucleotides agree with TRBD1. This CDR3 region has 11 residues. V lost 7 bases to trimming and J lost 10 bases; unmatched junction nucleotides: 9. Per germline, CDR1 GTSNPN and CDR2 SVGIG (reference sequence).

This clonotype was picked up many times. The chain employs TRBV20-1 and TRBJ1-1; D is perhaps TRBD1 (6 bases). CDR1 and CDR2 from the germline V gene are DFQATT and SNEGSKA (reference sequence). The CDR3 is 15 residues long. The V gene lost 1 base and the J gene lost 1 base, with 13 bases spanning the gap. Here the CDR3 reads CSARGVRGPNTEAFF. The CDR3 nucleotides read TGCAGTGCTAGAGGGGTCAGGGGCCCGAACACTGAAGCTTTCTTT.

This clonotype was seen at least ten times. The genes are TRBV20-1 and TRBJ1-5; TRBD1 agrees at 7 bases. Germline trimming cut 3 bases from V and 0 bases from J; bases unmatched to any gene: 8. The CDR3 runs 16 residues. Germline values: CDR1 DFQATT, CDR2 SNEGSKA (reference sequence). CDR3 sequence (DNA): TGCAGTGCTAGCGCCGGGACAGAAAATAGCAATCAGCCCCAGCATTTT. It yields the protein CSASAGTENSNQPQHF.

This clonotype has a count of ten or more. As DNA, the CDR3 is TGCGCCAGCAGCTTGGCCGGGAGTTCTCAAGAGACCCAGTACTTC. It encodes CASSLAGSSQETQYF. V gene TRBV5-1 combines with J gene TRBJ2-5; D is perhaps TRBD2 (6 bases). V dropped 0 bases and J dropped 2 bases, with 11 bases sitting between them. The CDR3 has 15 amino acids. Germline loops: CDR1 SGHRS, CDR2 YFSETQ. The entire variable domain, with the rest obtained from reference TRBV5-1 and TRBJ2-5, is as follows: KAGVTQTPRYLIKTRGQQVTLSCSPISGHRSVSWYQQTPGQGLQFLFEYFSETQRNKGNFPGRFSGRQFSNSRSEMNVSTLELGDSALYLCASSLAGSSQETQYFGPGTRLLVL.

This clonotype came up many times. The chain recombines TRBV3-1 with TRBJ2-1, with TRBD2 identical over 9 bases. Trimming cost V 3 bases and J 1 base; bases outside gene matches: 7. The germline gives CDR1 LGHDT, CDR2 YNNKEL (reference sequence). The CDR3 loop spans 17 amino acids. CDR3 in amino acids: CASSQLTSGHSYNEQFF. In nucleotides, the CDR3 is TGTGCCAGCAGCCAGCTCACTAGCGGGCATTCCTACAATGAGCAGTTCTTC.